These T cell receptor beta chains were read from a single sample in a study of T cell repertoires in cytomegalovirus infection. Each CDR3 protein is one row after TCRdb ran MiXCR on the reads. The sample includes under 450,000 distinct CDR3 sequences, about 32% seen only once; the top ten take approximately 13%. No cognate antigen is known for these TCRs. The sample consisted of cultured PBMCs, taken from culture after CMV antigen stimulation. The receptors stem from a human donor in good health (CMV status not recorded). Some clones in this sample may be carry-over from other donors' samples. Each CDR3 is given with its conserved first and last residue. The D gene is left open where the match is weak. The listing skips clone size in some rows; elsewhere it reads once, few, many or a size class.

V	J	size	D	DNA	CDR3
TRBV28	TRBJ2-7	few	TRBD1	TGTGCTTCCTCCCAGGGGGTCACCTACGAGCAGTACTTC	CASSQGVTYEQYF
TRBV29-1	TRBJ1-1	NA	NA	TGCAGCGCTCGGGGGCAGAACACTGAAGCTTTCTTT	CSARGQNTEAFF
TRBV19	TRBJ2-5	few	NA	TGTGCCAGTAGTACGTATTATCAAGAGACCCAGTACTTC	CASSTYYQETQYF
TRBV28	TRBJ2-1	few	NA	TGTGCCAGCAGTGCCGGGACTGACGCCTGGCGGTTCTTC	CASSAGTDAWRFF
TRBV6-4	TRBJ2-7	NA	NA	TGTGCCAGCAGTGACGAGGACTCCCCCTCCTACGAGCAGTACTTC	CASSDEDSPSYEQYF
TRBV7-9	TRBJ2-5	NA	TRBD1	TGTGCCAGCAGCTTCGACAGGGGTCAAGAGACCCAGTACTTC	CASSFDRGQETQYF
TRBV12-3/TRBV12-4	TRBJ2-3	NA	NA	TGTGCCAGCAGTTTAGACTGGGATATGCAGTATTTT	CASSLDWDMQYF
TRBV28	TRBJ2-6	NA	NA	TGTGCCAGCGTCGATCGGGGGTCCAACGTCCTGACTTTC	CASVDRGSNVLTF
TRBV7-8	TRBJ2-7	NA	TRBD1	TGTGCCAGCAGCATTCGACAGGGGAGTCCCTACGAGCAGTACTTC	CASSIRQGSPYEQYF
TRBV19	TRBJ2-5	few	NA	TGTGCCAGTAGTATCGAATCTGCGGGACGAGAGACCCAGTACTTC	CASSIESAGRETQYF
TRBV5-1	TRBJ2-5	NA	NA	TGCGCCAGCAGCTTGGGGACTACTTCTCAAGAGACCCAGTACTTC	CASSLGTTSQETQYF
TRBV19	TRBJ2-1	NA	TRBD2	TGTGCCAGTAGTCGATTCGACCCAACCAAGCGGGAGTTTTGGGATGAGCAGTTCTTC	CASSRFDPTKREFWDEQFF
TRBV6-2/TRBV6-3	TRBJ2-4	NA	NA	TGTGCCAGCGGGGGGCTAGCCAAAAACATTCAGTACTTC	CASGGLAKNIQYF
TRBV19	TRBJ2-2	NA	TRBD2	TGTGCCAGTAGGCCGACTAGCGGGAAAACCGGGGAGCTGTTTTTT	CASRPTSGKTGELFF
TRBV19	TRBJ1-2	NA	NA	TGTGCCAGTTCTCAATGGGGGAACTATGGCTACACCTTC	CASSQWGNYGYTF
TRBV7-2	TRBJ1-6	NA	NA	TGTGCCAGCAGCTTAGATTCACCCCTCCACTTT	CASSLDSPLHF
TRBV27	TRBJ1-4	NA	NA	TGTGCCAGCAGTTCCGCCTTTCGCGGGAGTCCTACGCCTGAAAAACTGTTTTTT	CASSSAFRGSPTPEKLFF
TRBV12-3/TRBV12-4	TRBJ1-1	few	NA	TGTGCCAGCAGTTTAATTCCACCTGAAGCTTTCTTT	CASSLIPPEAFF
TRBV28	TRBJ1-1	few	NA	TGTGCCAGCAGTTACCCCTCCGATCCTAAGGCTGAAGCTTTCTTT	CASSYPSDPKAEAFF
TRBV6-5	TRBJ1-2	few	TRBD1	TGTGCCAGCAGGACCGGACAGGCCAACTATGGCTACACCTTC	CASRTGQANYGYTF
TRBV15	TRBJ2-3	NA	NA	TGTGCCACCAGCAGCGAGGGACGATCGCAGTATTTT	CATSSEGRSQYF
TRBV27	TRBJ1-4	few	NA	TGTGCCAGCAGTCCCGATGATAACATGGAAGAAAAACTGTTTTTT	CASSPDDNMEEKLFF
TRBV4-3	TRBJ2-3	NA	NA	TGCGCCAGCAGCCAAGATTTTAGTGCAGATACGCAGTATTTT	CASSQDFSADTQYF
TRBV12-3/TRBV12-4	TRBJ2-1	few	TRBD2	TGTGCCAGCAGACTACTCCCGGGACTAGCGGGAGGCGGGTACAATGAGCAGTTCTTC	CASRLLPGLAGGGYNEQFF
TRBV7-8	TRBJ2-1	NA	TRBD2	TGTGCCAGCAGCTTCCTGTTGAGCGGGGCGGGAAGACCCTACAATGAGCAGTTCTTC	CASSFLLSGAGRPYNEQFF
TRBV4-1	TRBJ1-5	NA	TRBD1	TGCGCCAGCAGCCAGACAGGGAGCAATCAGCCCCAGCATTTT	CASSQTGSNQPQHF
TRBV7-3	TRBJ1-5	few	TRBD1	TGTGCCAGCAGCCCGAAGGGGGCAGGCTCCAATCAGCCCCAGCATTTT	CASSPKGAGSNQPQHF
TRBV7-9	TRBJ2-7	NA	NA	TGTGCCAGCAGCTTAGATTTCGCGGGCAGGGGTCTTTCCTACGAGCAGTACTTC	CASSLDFAGRGLSYEQYF
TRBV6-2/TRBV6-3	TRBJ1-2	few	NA	TGTGCCAGCAGTTGGGCGGACTATGGCTACACCTTC	CASSWADYGYTF
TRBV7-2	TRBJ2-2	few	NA	TGTGCCAGCAGCCCCAGCTGGTTAGGCGCCGGGGAGCTGTTTTTT	CASSPSWLGAGELFF
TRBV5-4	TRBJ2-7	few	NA	TGTGCCAGCAGCCCTCGGACGGGCGAGTCCTACGAGCAGTACTTC	CASSPRTGESYEQYF
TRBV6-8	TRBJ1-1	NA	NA	TGTGCCAGCAGTTTCGACGGGTTGCGCTATACTGAAGCTTTCTTT	CASSFDGLRYTEAFF
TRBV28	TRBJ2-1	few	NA	TGTGCCAGCAGAAATTATGCTCCAGGGTCGGCAAGGTACAATGAGCAGTTCTTC	CASRNYAPGSARYNEQFF
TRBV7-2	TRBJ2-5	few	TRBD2	TGTGCCAGCAGCCCATTTCGGACTAGCGGGAGTGGGGAGACCCAGTACTTC	CASSPFRTSGSGETQYF
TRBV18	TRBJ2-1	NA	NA	TGTGCCAGCTCACCCCCGGGACTCCGCTACAATGAGCAGTTCTTC	CASSPPGLRYNEQFF
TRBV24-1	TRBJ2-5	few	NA	TGTGCCACCAGTGATTTCGGTGGGGGTCCGTACTTC	CATSDFGGGPYF
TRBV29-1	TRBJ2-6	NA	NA	TGCAGCGTTGAACAGGGGAGCCCTGGGGCCAACGTCCTGACTTTC	CSVEQGSPGANVLTF
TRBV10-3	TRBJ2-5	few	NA	TGTGCCATCAGTGATGATGGGCGGGGCGCACAGACCCAGTACTTC	CAISDDGRGAQTQYF
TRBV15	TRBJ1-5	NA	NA	TGTGCCACCAGCAGAGGATCAGCAGGGTTGTCGCCCCAGCATTTT	CATSRGSAGLSPQHF
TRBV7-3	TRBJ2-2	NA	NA	TGTGCCAGCACTCCCGGCAGGGGGAACACCGGGGAGCTGTTTTTT	CASTPGRGNTGELFF
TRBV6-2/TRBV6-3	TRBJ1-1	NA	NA	TGTGCCAGCAGTTACGCGGCTGAAGCTTTCTTT	CASSYAAEAFF
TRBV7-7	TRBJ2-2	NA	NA	TGTGCCAGCAGCTTAGCGCCGGGGGACACCGGGGAGCTGTTTTTT	CASSLAPGDTGELFF
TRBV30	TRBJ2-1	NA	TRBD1	TGTGCCTGGAGTCGGAAGACAGGGGGCGCGAAGGTCTTC	CAWSRKTGGAKVF
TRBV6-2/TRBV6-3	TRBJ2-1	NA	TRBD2	TGTGCCAGCAGTTCCCGGACTAGCGGGAGTTTATATGAGCAGTTCTTC	CASSSRTSGSLYEQFF